This TCR beta chain emerged from a study of vaccination and CD4 T cells after COVID-19. This clonotype has more than one count but fewer than ten. Its antigen is unidentified. Trimming took off 7 bases at V and 6 bases at J, with 19 bases between the two ends. The CDR3 consists of 15 residues. In germline, CDR1 is MNHNS, CDR2 SASEGT. The treatment was: approximately 9-day PBMC culture with coronavirus spike peptide pools or control peptides (ViraFEST assay). These CD4+ T cells came from an unexposed donor, sampled before the COVID-19 pandemic (2011-2018). After expanding antigen-specific T cells with peptide pools, ViraFEST sequenced their TCRs. The Oncomine TCR Beta short-read assay sequenced DNA from cultured CD4+ T cells. MiXCR, applied by TCRdb to the PCR reads, yields one record per CDR3 protein. Altogether 8,800 or so distinct CDR3 sequences are present, about half being singletons, with the ten largest covering 15% to 20%.

The receptor's source is a human donor in good health. Source material: CD4+ T cells from blood, cultured in vitro. V and J are TRBV6-1 and TRBJ1-5; D unresolved. This chain's CDR3 is CASKQSGVTGQPQHF. For the CDR3, the DNA is TGTGCCAGCAAGCAATCCGGGGTAACGGGTCAGCCCCAGCATTTT.